The 3 T cell receptor beta chains below were found in one sample sequenced in a study of CD8+ T cells in alopecia areata. After isolation, RNA underwent reverse transcription to generate cDNA as the sequencing template. The data were produced by immunoSEQ multiplex PCR, yet TCRdb's version contains in-frame clones alone and is incomplete. The sample lists 95,000 to 150,000 clones, about 46% occurring once. Sequenced sample: NKG2D-low CD8+ T cells sorted from blood. The receptors come from a human donor with alopecia areata.

The chain links TRBV2 to TRBJ2-7; D call uncertain. V lost 6 bases and J lost 2, with 5 bases in between. Looked up from germline, CDR1 is SNHLY and CDR2 is FYNNEI. The CDR3 loop spans 11 amino acids. In DNA form, the CDR3 reads TGTGCCAGCAGGGCAACCTACGAGCAGTACTTC. It specifies CASRATYEQYF.

The chain is built from TRBV29-1 and TRBJ2-7, with D tentatively TRBD2 (5 bases). V gave up 6 bases and J gave up 3 bases, with 9 bases separating them. Germline CDR1 SQVTM, CDR2 ANQGSEA. The CDR3 has 11 amino acids. The CDR3 DNA sequence: TGCAGCGTGAGGGAAAACTACGAGCAGTACTTC. Its protein product is CSVRENYEQYF.

This clone turned up a few times. This sequence joins TRBV7-3 and TRBJ2-1, with 7 bases matching TRBD2. V shed 5 bases, J shed 7 bases, and the junction held 20 bases outside the gene matches. This CDR3 is 18 amino acids long. Germline loops: CDR1 SGHTA, CDR2 FQGTGA. CDR3 protein: CASSPWRMKRGTENEQFF. CDR3 bases: TGTGCCAGCAGCCCTTGGAGGATGAAGCGGGGAACGGAAAATGAGCAGTTCTTC. The full variable domain, with the rest looked up from reference TRBV7-3 and TRBJ2-1, is GAGVSQTPSNKVTEKGKYVELRCDPISGHTALYWYRQSLGQGPEFLIYFQGTGAADDSGLPNDRFFAVRPEGSVSTLKIQRTERGDSAVYLCASSPWRMKRGTENEQFFGPGTRLTVL.